This entry describes one T cell receptor beta chain. Its antigen is unknown. This entry belongs to a study of T cell responses to AZD1222 COVID-19 vaccine. General study findings and limits: Baseline seropositivity characterized only a handful of AZD1222 recipients. Targeting of unmutated variant regions was reportedly seen in nearly half of spike-specific TCRs. Researchers took repertoire samples only after the peak T cell response had come.

Combined were second doses at about 4 or about 12 weeks. Assay used: immunoSEQ multiplex PCR; TCRdb lists only in-frame clones, some missing. This table holds 120,000 or so clones, 70% to 90% found once. Germline values: CDR1 MNHEY, CDR2 SMNVEV (reference sequence). The germline V and J ends were trimmed by 6 bases and 0 bases, with 11 bases remaining between them. The CDR3 length is 14 residues. Sequencing was performed on peripheral blood, taken 28 days after the second AZD1222 dose. The genes are TRBV27 and TRBJ1-1; no clear D. This clonotype originated in an adult who received the AZD1222 COVID-19 vaccine. CDR3 loop: CASSLDWVNTEAFF. CDR3 DNA sequence: TGTGCCAGCAGCCTCGATTGGGTGAACACTGAAGCTTTCTTT.